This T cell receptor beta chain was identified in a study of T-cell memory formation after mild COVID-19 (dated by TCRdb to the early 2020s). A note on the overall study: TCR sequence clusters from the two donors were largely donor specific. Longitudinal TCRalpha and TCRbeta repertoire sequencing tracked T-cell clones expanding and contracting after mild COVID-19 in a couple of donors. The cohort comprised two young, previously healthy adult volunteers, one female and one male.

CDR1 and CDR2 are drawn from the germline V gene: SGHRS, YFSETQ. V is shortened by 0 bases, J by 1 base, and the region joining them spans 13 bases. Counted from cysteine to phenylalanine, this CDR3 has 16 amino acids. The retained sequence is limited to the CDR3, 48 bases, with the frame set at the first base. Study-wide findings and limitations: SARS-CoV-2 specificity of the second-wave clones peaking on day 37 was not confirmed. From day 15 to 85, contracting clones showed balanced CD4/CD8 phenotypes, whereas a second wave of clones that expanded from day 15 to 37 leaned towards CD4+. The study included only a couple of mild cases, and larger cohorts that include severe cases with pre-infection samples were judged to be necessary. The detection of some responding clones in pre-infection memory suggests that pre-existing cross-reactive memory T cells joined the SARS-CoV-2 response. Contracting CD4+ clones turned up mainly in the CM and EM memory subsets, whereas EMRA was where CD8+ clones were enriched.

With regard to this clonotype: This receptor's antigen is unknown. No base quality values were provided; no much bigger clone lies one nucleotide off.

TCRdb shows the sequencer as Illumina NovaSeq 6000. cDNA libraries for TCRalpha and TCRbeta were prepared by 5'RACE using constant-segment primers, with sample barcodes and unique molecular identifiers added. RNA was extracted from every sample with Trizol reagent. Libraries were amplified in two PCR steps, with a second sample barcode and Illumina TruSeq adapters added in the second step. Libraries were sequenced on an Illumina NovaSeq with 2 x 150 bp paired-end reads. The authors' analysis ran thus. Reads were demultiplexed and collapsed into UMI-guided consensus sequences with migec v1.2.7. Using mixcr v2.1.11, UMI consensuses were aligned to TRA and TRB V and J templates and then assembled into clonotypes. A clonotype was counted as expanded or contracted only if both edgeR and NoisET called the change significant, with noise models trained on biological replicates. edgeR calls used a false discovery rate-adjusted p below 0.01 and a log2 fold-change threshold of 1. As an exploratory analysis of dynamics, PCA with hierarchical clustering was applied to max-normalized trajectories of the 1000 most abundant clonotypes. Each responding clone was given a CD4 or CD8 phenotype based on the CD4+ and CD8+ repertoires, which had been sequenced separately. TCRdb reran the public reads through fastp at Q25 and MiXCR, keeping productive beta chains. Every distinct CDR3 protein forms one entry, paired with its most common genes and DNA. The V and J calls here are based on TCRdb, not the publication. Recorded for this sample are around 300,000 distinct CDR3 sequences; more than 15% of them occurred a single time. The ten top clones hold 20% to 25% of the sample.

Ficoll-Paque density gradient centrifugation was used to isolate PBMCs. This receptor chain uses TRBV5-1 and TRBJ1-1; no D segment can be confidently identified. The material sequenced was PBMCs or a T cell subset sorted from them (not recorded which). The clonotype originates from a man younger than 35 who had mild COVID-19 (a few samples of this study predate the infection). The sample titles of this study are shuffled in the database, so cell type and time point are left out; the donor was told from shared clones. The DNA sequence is TGCGCCAGCAGCTTGGGTGGCACGACGGGGAACACTGAAGCTTTCTTT. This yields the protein CASSLGGTTGNTEAFF.